Listed below are T cell receptor beta chains from one sample, sequenced in a study of blood T cell repertoires in COVID-19. Here immunoSEQ multiplex PCR was the method, and the copy in TCRdb shows in-frame clones only, minus some. The sample has approximately 230,000 clones, roughly 82% seen once. Sequencing was done on a sample of peripheral blood. The receptors were gathered from a woman of 80 years or more with active or convalescent COVID-19. The CDR3 runs from the conserved cysteine through the conserved F or W. D genes are given only for firm matches. Clone size, where shown, is once, few, many, or a class for clones that have expanded.

V gene	J gene	D gene	clone size	CDR3 protein	CDR3 DNA
TRBV7-8	TRBJ2-7	TRBD1	-	CASSLGPGGFYEQYF	TGTGCCAGCAGCTTAGGTCCAGGGGGCTTTTACGAGCAGTACTTC
TRBV12-5	TRBJ1-1	TRBD1	few	CASGSQGATEAFF	TGTGCTAGTGGTTCTCAGGGGGCCACTGAAGCTTTCTTT
TRBV5-1	TRBJ1-4	-	-	CASSLVQGNNEKLFF	TGCGCCAGCAGCTTGGTACAGGGAAATAATGAAAAACTGTTTTTT
TRBV19	TRBJ1-5	-	-	CASSFVRQPQHF	TGTGCCAGTAGTTTCGTCCGTCAGCCCCAGCATTTT
TRBV6-4	TRBJ1-5	-	-	CASPAGGNQPQHF	TGTGCCAGCCCCGCGGGGGGCAATCAGCCCCAGCATTTT
TRBV2	TRBJ1-1	TRBD1	-	CASSGTGANTEAFF	TGTGCCAGCAGCGGGACAGGGGCGAACACTGAAGCTTTCTTT
TRBV7-9	TRBJ2-2	-	-	CASSLEPGKSPGELFF	TGTGCCAGCAGCTTAGAACCAGGGAAGTCCCCCGGGGAGCTGTTTTTT
TRBV3-1/TRBV3-2	TRBJ2-7	-	-	CASSREAATYEQYF	TGTGCCAGCAGCCGCGAAGCGGCCACCTACGAGCAGTACTTC
TRBV5-1	TRBJ2-1	TRBD2	-	CASSAQSSGSSNEQFF	TGCGCCAGCAGCGCCCAGTCTAGCGGGAGTAGCAATGAGCAGTTCTTC
TRBV5-5	TRBJ2-1	-	once	CASSLWGSPSYNEQFF	TGTGCCAGCAGCTTGTGGGGCAGTCCCTCCTACAATGAGCAGTTCTTC
TRBV20-1	TRBJ1-2	-	-	CSVGANYGYTF	TGCAGTGTTGGAGCCAACTATGGCTACACCTTC
TRBV29-1	TRBJ1-5	-	-	CSVTGGMDNQPQHF	TGCAGCGTTACTGGAGGGATGGACAATCAGCCCCAGCATTTT
TRBV28	TRBJ1-4	-	-	CASRPTMTGSSEKLFF	TGTGCCAGCAGACCTACCATGACAGGTTCTAGTGAAAAACTGTTTTTT
TRBV19	TRBJ1-1	TRBD1	-	CASTKGQGYTEAFF	TGTGCCAGTACTAAGGGACAGGGGTACACTGAAGCTTTCTTT
TRBV28	TRBJ1-2	-	-	CASIIGGPLGSGYTF	TGTGCCAGCATAATCGGAGGACCCCTCGGCAGTGGCTACACCTTC
TRBV24-1	TRBJ1-4	-	-	CATSAPAGTTNEKLFF	TGTGCCACCAGTGCTCCCGCCGGGACAACTAATGAAAAACTGTTTTTT
TRBV19	TRBJ2-5	TRBD1	few	CASSRYSTGTETQYF	TGTGCCAGTAGTCGTTACTCGACAGGGACAGAGACCCAGTACTTC
TRBV6-1	TRBJ1-4	-	-	CASSGSLWSANEKLFF	TGTGCCAGCAGTGGCTCTCTGTGGTCGGCTAATGAAAAACTGTTTTTT
TRBV9	TRBJ2-5	-	-	CASSVYGGLVETQYF	TGTGCCAGCAGCGTATACGGGGGTTTGGTGGAGACCCAGTACTTC
TRBV24-1	TRBJ2-7	TRBD1	-	CATSGTPGQGVYEQYF	TGTGCCACCAGTGGGACTCCGGGACAGGGGGTCTACGAGCAGTACTTC
TRBV4-1	TRBJ1-2	-	-	CASSQEPLGGAYGYTF	TGCGCCAGCAGCCAAGAACCCCTGGGCGGGGCCTATGGCTACACCTTC
TRBV6-1	TRBJ2-7	TRBD1	-	CASSAYGTGGRNEQYF	TGTGCCAGCAGTGCTTACGGGACAGGGGGTAGGAACGAGCAGTACTTC
TRBV19	TRBJ1-3	TRBD1	-	CASTRQGPLSGNTIYF	TGTGCCAGTACCCGACAGGGCCCTCTGTCTGGAAACACCATATATTTT
TRBV3-1/TRBV3-2	TRBJ1-6	-	-	CASSLVGGNSPLHF	TGTGCCAGCAGCCTCGTGGGGGGGAATTCACCCCTCCACTTT
TRBV6-4	TRBJ2-4	-	-	CASSSGVWVAVAKNIQYF	TGTGCCAGCAGTTCTGGGGTCTGGGTAGCGGTAGCCAAAAACATTCAGTACTTC
TRBV28	TRBJ1-3	TRBD1	-	CASRSGTGAILTGNTIYF	TGTGCCAGCAGGTCCGGGACAGGAGCTATATTAACTGGAAACACCATATATTTT
TRBV5-4	TRBJ2-3	TRBD1	-	CASSRGTGGREDTQYF	TGTGCCAGCAGCCGCGGAACAGGGGGGCGCGAGGATACGCAGTATTTT
TRBV19	TRBJ1-5	-	-	CASSTGAGNQPQHF	TGTGCCAGTAGCACCGGAGCTGGCAATCAGCCCCAGCATTTT
TRBV6-2/TRBV6-3	TRBJ1-6	-	-	CASSLPGQPLSPLHF	TGTGCCAGCAGTCTTCCGGGACAACCCCTGTCACCCCTCCACTTT
TRBV7-6	TRBJ2-1	TRBD2	-	CASSLDSGSSYNEQFF	TGTGCCAGCAGCTTAGATAGCGGGAGCTCCTACAATGAGCAGTTCTTC
TRBV7-9	TRBJ1-1	TRBD1	-	CASNGQGGTEAFF	TGTGCCAGCAACGGACAGGGAGGTACTGAAGCTTTCTTT
TRBV9	TRBJ2-1	-	-	CASSASPGIEQFF	TGTGCCAGCAGCGCTTCACCGGGAATTGAGCAGTTCTTC
TRBV5-1	TRBJ2-7	-	-	CASSLDTGLEQYF	TGCGCCAGCAGCCTAGACACAGGGCTCGAGCAGTACTTC
TRBV18	TRBJ2-5	TRBD1	-	CASSPAGGMETQYF	TGTGCCAGCTCACCAGCAGGGGGCATGGAGACCCAGTACTTC
TRBV2	TRBJ2-7	-	-	CASSVDRGPFYEQYF	TGTGCCAGCAGTGTCGACAGAGGACCGTTCTACGAGCAGTACTTC
TRBV19	TRBJ1-2	TRBD1	-	CASSTGTGGGKDYGYTF	TGTGCCAGTAGTACCGGGACAGGGGGCGGTAAAGACTATGGCTACACCTTC
TRBV5-1	TRBJ1-1	-	once	CASNPGRGEAFF	TGCGCCAGCAACCCAGGGAGGGGTGAAGCTTTCTTT
TRBV5-1	TRBJ2-7	TRBD1	-	CASGTVGYEQYF	TGCGCCAGCGGGACAGTTGGCTACGAGCAGTACTTC
TRBV7-7	TRBJ2-1	-	-	CASSHRIANEQFF	TGTGCCAGCAGTCATAGGATAGCCAATGAGCAGTTCTTC
TRBV14	TRBJ2-5	TRBD1	-	CASSQNLGQGQETQYF	TGTGCCAGCAGCCAAAATTTGGGACAGGGCCAAGAGACCCAGTACTTC
TRBV5-1	TRBJ2-2	-	once	CASSSISGTTTGELFF	TGCGCCAGCAGCTCGATTTCCGGGACAACTACCGGGGAGCTGTTTTTT
TRBV6-5	TRBJ2-1	-	once	CASSYRTVSSYNEQFF	TGTGCCAGCAGTTACCGGACTGTCAGCTCCTACAATGAGCAGTTCTTC
TRBV19	TRBJ1-1	-	-	CASSIPSGNTEAFF	TGTGCCAGTAGTATACCCAGCGGGAACACTGAAGCTTTCTTT
TRBV6-1	TRBJ1-2	TRBD1	-	CASSEARTGGGYTF	TGTGCCAGCAGTGAAGCCCGGACAGGGGGCGGCTACACCTTC
TRBV12-3/TRBV12-4	TRBJ1-2	TRBD1	once	CASSPGQGGGYTF	TGTGCCAGCAGTCCGGGACAGGGGGGTGGCTACACCTTC
TRBV28	TRBJ2-1	-	-	CASSLSWGAGGSYNEQFF	TGTGCCAGCAGTTTATCTTGGGGGGCAGGGGGTTCCTACAATGAGCAGTTCTTC
TRBV10-3	TRBJ1-1	TRBD1	-	CAIRGDRKNTEAFF	TGTGCCATCAGGGGGGACAGGAAAAACACTGAAGCTTTCTTT
TRBV7-2	TRBJ1-5	TRBD1	-	CASSLRTGNQPQHF	TGTGCCAGCAGCTTACGGACAGGGAATCAGCCCCAGCATTTT
TRBV11-2	TRBJ1-1	-	-	CASSYQGTYTEAFF	TGTGCCAGCAGCTACCAGGGGACCTACACTGAAGCTTTCTTT
TRBV5-4	TRBJ1-2	TRBD1	-	CASSREQGAVNYGYTF	TGTGCCAGCAGCCGTGAACAGGGGGCGGTTAACTATGGCTACACCTTC
TRBV6-5	TRBJ1-2	-	-	CASSYSILRSNYGYTF	TGTGCCAGCAGTTACTCGATACTGCGTAGTAACTATGGCTACACCTTC
TRBV18	TRBJ2-2	TRBD2	-	CASSPRLAGDTGELFF	TGTGCCAGCTCACCGCGACTAGCGGGGGACACCGGGGAGCTGTTTTTT
TRBV7-9	TRBJ1-4	TRBD1	-	CASSHNRQGATNEKLFF	TGTGCCAGCAGCCATAACCGACAGGGGGCAACTAATGAAAAACTGTTTTTT
TRBV4-1	TRBJ1-4	-	-	CASSPLELISNEKLFF	TGCGCCAGCAGCCCTTTGGAGCTTATCTCTAATGAAAAACTGTTTTTT
TRBV19	TRBJ2-1	TRBD1	-	CAAGTGGREQFF	TGTGCCGCCGGGACAGGGGGCCGTGAGCAGTTCTTC
TRBV19	TRBJ1-1	-	-	CASSIFATGNTEAFF	TGTGCCAGTAGTATATTTGCCACCGGGAACACTGAAGCTTTCTTT
TRBV7-2	TRBJ2-6	-	-	CASSLQGTSGANVLTF	TGTGCCAGCAGCCTTCAGGGTACCTCTGGGGCCAACGTCCTGACTTTC
TRBV28	TRBJ1-1	-	-	CASSLAGRWGGANTEAFF	TGTGCCAGCAGTTTAGCGGGGAGGTGGGGAGGCGCGAACACTGAAGCTTTCTTT